This TCR beta chain emerged from a study of T cells in Graves' hyperthyroidism and ophthalmopathy. The germline V gene encodes CDR1 MGHRA and CDR2 YSYEKL. V shed 0 bases, J shed 7 bases, and the junction held 0 bases outside the gene matches. This CDR3 spans 13 amino acids. The TCR beta CDR3 regions underwent amplification using RNA transcripts as the source. During a first-round RT-PCR of the TCR CDR3, the HTBI primer set was used. From the multiplex PCR reads, TCRdb called clonotypes with MiXCR, one entry per CDR3 protein. The sample contains around 530,000 distinct CDR3 sequences, 17% of which appear only once.

The chain uses TRBV4-1 and TRBJ2-1; 7 bases fit TRBD2. Sequences were obtained from blood. The TCR comes from a woman younger than 35 with Graves' ophthalmopathy. The CDR3 region has the DNA TGCGCCAGCAGCCAAGAGCGGGAGAATGAGCAGTTCTTC. Its protein product is CASSQERENEQFF.